This record covers a single T cell receptor beta chain. This entry comes from a study of cytomegalovirus exposure and HLA in healthy donors. V lost 5 bases, J lost 0 bases, and 4 bases stayed unmatched. The CDR3 is made up of 15 amino acids. Germline V CDR1 and CDR2: MDHEN, SYDVKM. Assay used: immunoSEQ multiplex PCR; TCRdb lists only in-frame clones, some missing. The sample consists of over 120,000 clones, about 95% of them appearing once. This TCR came from a man younger than 35 in good health and CMV-seropositive. This chain uses TRBV28 with TRBJ1-3; 7 nucleotides match TRBD1. Source material: PBMCs. The CDR3 here is CASSGQAFSGNTIYF. DNA of the CDR3: TGTGCCAGCAGTGGACAGGCGTTCTCTGGAAACACCATATATTTT.